A selection of T cell receptor beta chains follows, all from one sample in a study of T cell responses to AZD1222 COVID-19 vaccine. TCRdb's table, derived via immunoSEQ multiplex PCR, lists solely in-frame clones and lacks some. Seen here are 150,000 to 170,000 clones, roughly 90% observed once, and the top ten hold 15% to 20%. The material sequenced was peripheral blood, taken on day 0 of AZD1222 vaccination. Receptors were obtained from an adult in good health. Both conserved end residues are part of each CDR3. The D gene is left open where the match is weak. Size is stated for part of the rows, as once, few or many counts, or as a class when the clone is expanded.

V gene	J gene	D gene	clone size	CDR3 protein	CDR3 DNA
TRBV7-9	TRBJ1-1	-	once	CASSLTNTEAFF	TGTGCCAGCAGCCTAACTAACACTGAAGCTTTCTTT
TRBV7-3	TRBJ2-7	TRBD1	-	CASSLKPGTGVLDEQYF	TGTGCCAGCAGCTTAAAGCCCGGGACAGGGGTATTGGACGAGCAGTACTTC
TRBV19	TRBJ1-3	-	-	CASSFTTGASGNTIYF	TGTGCCAGTAGTTTTACGACAGGAGCCTCTGGAAACACCATATATTTT
TRBV10-3	TRBJ1-2	-	-	CAISDMGVLVGYTF	TGTGCCATCAGTGACATGGGGGTCCTGGTCGGCTACACCTTC
TRBV6-5	TRBJ2-5	TRBD1	-	CASRMTGGEETQYF	TGTGCCAGCAGGATGACAGGGGGCGAAGAGACCCAGTACTTC
TRBV4-1	TRBJ2-7	-	-	CASSHGVSAEQYF	TGCGCCAGCAGCCATGGGGTTTCGGCCGAGCAGTACTTC
TRBV7-9	TRBJ2-7	TRBD1	-	CASSFDSGQGNTGEQYF	TGTGCCAGCAGCTTCGACTCGGGACAGGGAAACACGGGGGAGCAGTACTTC
TRBV6-2/TRBV6-3	TRBJ2-5	TRBD1	-	CASSYPPDREKEETQYF	TGTGCCAGCAGTTATCCTCCGGACAGGGAAAAGGAAGAGACCCAGTACTTC
TRBV6-1	TRBJ1-5	-	-	CASSEQGSGWDDNQPQHF	TGTGCCAGCAGTGAACAGGGTTCAGGGTGGGACGACAATCAGCCCCAGCATTTT
TRBV2	TRBJ1-5	-	-	CASREDQNQPQHF	TGTGCCAGCAGAGAGGACCAAAATCAGCCCCAGCATTTT
TRBV7-9	TRBJ1-5	-	-	CASSPGAPLEGQPQHF	TGTGCCAGCAGCCCCGGGGCCCCACTTGAGGGTCAGCCCCAGCATTTT
TRBV29-1	TRBJ1-2	-	-	CSVVGGALGYTF	TGCAGCGTTGTTGGGGGGGCTCTTGGCTACACCTTC
TRBV7-9	TRBJ1-1	-	-	CASSHGPGLTEAFF	TGTGCCAGCAGCCATGGGCCCGGCCTCACTGAAGCTTTCTTT
TRBV5-1	TRBJ1-5	-	-	CASSFLSNQPQHF	TGCGCCAGCAGCTTCTTGAGCAATCAGCCCCAGCATTTT
TRBV9	TRBJ1-6	-	-	CASWPPRRDYNSPLHF	TGTGCCAGTTGGCCGCCAAGGAGGGACTATAATTCACCCCTCCACTTT
TRBV28	TRBJ2-7	-	once	CATGGGAGEQYF	TGTGCCACCGGGGGCGGGGCGGGGGAGCAGTACTTC
TRBV19	TRBJ2-2	-	-	CASSRGGRANTGELFF	TGTGCCAGTAGCCGGGGAGGTAGGGCGAACACCGGGGAGCTGTTTTTT
TRBV7-2	TRBJ2-1	-	-	CASSPRGLSSLSYNEQFF	TGTGCCAGCAGCCCGCGGGGGCTATCTAGCCTTTCCTACAATGAGCAGTTCTTC
TRBV30	TRBJ1-2	-	-	CAWGDRPGYGYTF	TGTGCCTGGGGAGACAGGCCTGGCTATGGCTACACCTTC
TRBV6-5	TRBJ2-7	-	-	CASRFLAKGIYEQYF	TGTGCCAGCAGGTTTTTGGCGAAGGGGATATACGAGCAGTACTTC
TRBV10-3	TRBJ1-2	-	once	CAISAQGVGYTF	TGTGCCATCAGCGCCCAGGGTGTCGGCTACACCTTC